The 21 T cell receptor beta chains below all came from one sample that was sequenced in a study of vaccination effects on CD4 cells after COVID-19. These receptors lack a known antigen. Only in-frame clones appear in the TCRdb table, and some are missing; sequencing was by immunoSEQ multiplex PCR. The sample includes about 80,000 clones, more than 60% of them seen just once. Viral peptide pools were used in the ViraFEST assay to expand antigen-specific CD4+ T cells, and sequencing came afterward. CD4+ T cell isolation took place after approximately 11 days of culture. Two-dose BNT162b2 or mRNA-1273 vaccination was given to participants. The specimen comprised CD4+ T cells from PBMCs cultured with HCoV-OC43 spike peptides, sampled after COVID-19 vaccination. Subset given: HCoV-OC43 spike overlapping peptide pool stimulation. The receptors shown here come from a human donor who received a COVID-19 vaccine.

This chain connects TRBV24-1 to TRBJ2-5, with a weak D call TRBD1 (6 bases). This CDR3 has 15 residues. Germline V gives CDR1 KGHDR, CDR2 SFDVKD. Trimming removed 1 base at V and 5 bases at J, with 13 bases between. For the CDR3, the DNA is TGTGCCACCAGTGATTTTGACACAGGGTGGGAGACCCAGTACTTC. This codes for CATSDFDTGWETQYF.

The J gene is TRBJ1-1, the V gene TRBV18, with D maybe TRBD1 (5 bases). V lost 3 bases to trimming and J lost 2 bases, with 13 bases between them. This CDR3 contains 15 residues. Germline CDR1 is KGHSH and CDR2 is LQKENI. CDR3 protein: CASSPQGPSNTEAFF. The CDR3 region has the DNA TGTGCCAGCTCACCCCAGGGACCCTCCAACACTGAAGCTTTCTTT.

The V call is TRBV29-1, the J call TRBJ2-2; D is perhaps TRBD1 (6 bases). This CDR3 region has 14 residues. The V end was cut by 6 bases, the J end by 1 base, with 12 bases between. Germline-derived CDR1 and CDR2 are SQVTM and ANQGSEA. This chain's CDR3 is CSVGGQMNTGELFF. CDR3 DNA sequence: TGCAGCGTAGGTGGACAGATGAACACCGGGGAGCTGTTTTTT.

This chain connects TRBV11-2 to TRBJ2-7; TRBD2 matches at 10 bases. Per the germline V gene, CDR1 is SGHAT and CDR2 is FQNNGV. Trimming cost V 1 base and J 4 bases; bases outside gene matches: 4. The CDR3 runs 15 residues. The DNA of the CDR3 is TGTGCCAGCAGCTTAGGACTAGCGGGCGGTTACGAGCAGTACGTC. Residues: CASSLGLAGGYEQYV.

The chain employs TRBV29-1 and TRBJ1-2, with 9 bases fitting TRBD1. The CDR3 runs to 13 residues. CDR1 and CDR2 from the germline V gene are SQVTM and ANQGSEA. The trim removed 4 bases at V and 8 bases at J, leaving 8 bases unmatched. CDR3 nucleotide sequence: TGCAGCGTTGGGACCGGGACAGGGAAAGGCTACACCTTC. Protein sequence: CSVGTGTGKGYTF. Combining the CDR3 with reference TRBV29-1 and TRBJ1-2 gives the whole variable domain SAVISQKPSRDICQRGTSLTIQCQVDSQVTMMFWYRQQPGQSLTLIATANQGSEATYESGFVIDKFPISRPNLTFSTLTVSNMSPEDSSIYLCSVGTGTGKGYTFGSGTRLTVV.

The CDR3 spells CASSLGQFGSWGQFF. The CDR3 bases are TGTGCCAGCAGTTTAGGCCAGTTCGGCTCCTGGGGGCAGTTCTTC. This chain links TRBV28 with TRBJ2-1; D not resolved. The germline V and J ends were trimmed by 2 bases and 12 bases, with 20 bases remaining between them. This CDR3 is 15 amino acids long. From germline, CDR1 is MDHEN and CDR2 SYDVKM.

CDR3 in amino acids: CASSPDIAGGSYEQYV. DNA of the CDR3: TGTGCCAGCTCACCCGATATAGCGGGGGGATCCTACGAGCAGTACGTC. The chain employs TRBV18 and TRBJ2-7; TRBD2 agrees at 10 bases. V shed 3 bases, J shed 1 base, and the junction held 6 bases outside the gene matches. The CDR3 length is 16 residues. CDR1 is KGHSH, CDR2 LQKENI, per germline.

The rearrangement links TRBV28 to TRBJ2-1, with D hard to call. CDR3 length equals 15 residues. Germline lookup yields CDR1 MDHEN and CDR2 SYDVKM. V was trimmed by 2 bases and J by 2 bases, leaving 10 bases between them. The CDR3 DNA follows: TGTGCCAGCAGTTTACCCCCACCTACCTACAATGAGCAGTTCTTC. As protein: CASSLPPPTYNEQFF. The whole variable domain, remainder taken from reference TRBV28 and TRBJ2-1, is DVKVTQSSRYLVKRTGEKVFLECVQDMDHENMFWYRQDPGLGLRLIYFSYDVKMKEKGDIPEGYSVSREKKERFSLILESASTNQTSMYLCASSLPPPTYNEQFFGPGTRLTVL.

This clone was found a few times. The genes are TRBV7-3 and TRBJ2-5, with D perhaps matching TRBD2 (6 bases). Germline CDR1 and CDR2: SGHTA and FQGTGA. This CDR3 is built from 13 residues. V gave up 2 bases and J gave up 5 bases, with 9 bases separating them. The CDR3 DNA sequence: TGTGCCAGCAGCTTACGGCTAGCGGAGACCCAGTACTTC. Translating it yields CASSLRLAETQYF. Full variable domain (outside the CDR3, taken from reference TRBV7-3 and TRBJ2-5): GAGVSQTPSNKVTEKGKYVELRCDPISGHTALYWYRQSLGQGPEFLIYFQGTGAADDSGLPNDRFFAVRPEGSVSTLKIQRTERGDSAVYLCASSLRLAETQYFGPGTRLLVL.

This clone was found once. This sequence joins TRBV10-1 and TRBJ2-1, with D tentatively TRBD2 (6 bases). This CDR3 has 13 residues. Trimming removed 3 bases at V and 8 bases at J, with 11 bases between. The germline V gene encodes CDR1 WNHNN and CDR2 SYGVQD (reference sequence). CDR3 nucleotides: TGCGCCAGCAGTGATACGGGGGAGGATGAGCAGTTCTTC. This codes for CASSDTGEDEQFF.

This CDR3 reads CASSLSRGRNYGYTF. Written as DNA, the CDR3 is TGTGCCAGCAGCCTATCCCGGGGAAGGAACTATGGCTACACCTTC. The rearrangement uses TRBV7-8 and TRBJ1-2; D is uncertain. CDR3 length equals 15 residues. V was pared by 5 bases and J by 2 bases, with 15 bases between. In germline, CDR1 is SGHVS, CDR2 FQNEAQ.

This clone was recorded only once. The genes are TRBV21-1 and TRBJ2-3; TRBD1 is taken as the D call from the table, unchecked against the DNA. TRBV21-1 is termed a pseudogene. The CDR3 has 20 amino acids. This chain's CDR3 is CASSVEIPGQGKVITDTQYF. The DNA of the CDR3 is TGTGCCAGCAGCGTTGAAATACCGGGACAGGGGAAGGTGATTACAGATACGCAGTATTTT.

The rearrangement links TRBV7-2 to TRBJ2-5; D could derive from TRBD1 or TRBD2 (6 bases each). V was pared by 6 bases and J by 4 bases, with 15 bases between. Per germline, CDR1 SGHTA and CDR2 FQGNSA. The CDR3 consists of 14 residues. The CDR3 is CASRRSRGGETQYF. Here the CDR3 DNA reads TGTGCCAGCAGGCGGTCCAGGGGAGGAGAGACCCAGTACTTC.

This clone has more than one count but fewer than ten. This sequence joins TRBV6-5 and TRBJ1-6; D is unclear. CDR1 and CDR2 from the germline V gene are MNHEY and SVGAGI. Trimming removed 11 bases at V and 0 bases at J, with 11 bases between. The CDR3 spans 14 residues. CDR3 in amino acids: CAVGPSSYNSPLHF. CDR3 in DNA: TGTGCCGTAGGACCGAGCTCCTATAATTCACCCCTCCACTTT.

The chain recombines TRBV14 with TRBJ2-2; 9 bases are a match to TRBD1. The CDR3 consists of 21 residues. Germline assignment: CDR1 SGHDN and CDR2 FVKESK. Trimming removed 6 bases from V and 2 bases from J; junction bases left unmatched: 22. In DNA form, the CDR3 reads TGTGCCAGCAGTGCACGACAGGGGGGTGGACCGGACAGGATTAACACCGGGGAGCTGTTTTTT. Its translation is CASSARQGGGPDRINTGELFF. The full variable domain, with the rest looked up from reference TRBV14 and TRBJ2-2, is EAGVTQFPSHSVIEKGQTVTLRCDPISGHDNLYWYRRVMGKEIKFLLHFVKESKQDESGMPNNRFLAERTGGTYSTLKVQPAELEDSGVYFCASSARQGGGPDRINTGELFFGEGSRLTVL.

The V and J genes are TRBV6-6 and TRBJ2-7, with 8 nucleotides matching TRBD1. Germline V CDR1 and CDR2: MNHNY, SVGAGI (reference sequence). CDR3 length: 14 amino acids. The J segment lost 2 bases and the V segment lost 4 bases, leaving 4 bases of the junction unmatched. CDR3 protein: CASSSGGLTYEQYV. The CDR3 DNA sequence: TGTGCCAGCAGTTCAGGGGGCCTAACCTACGAGCAGTACGTC.

The chain is built from TRBV6-5 and TRBJ1-2; possible D gene TRBD1, 6 bases. V was cut by 7 bases and J by 2 bases, with 17 bases left in between. Germline CDR1 MNHEY, CDR2 SVGAGI. The CDR3 runs to 15 residues. The CDR3, as DNA: TGTGCCAGCACCCGAGGGAGAGGGGGGAACTATGGCTACACCTTC. Translating gives CASTRGRGGNYGYTF.

This sequence joins TRBV9 and TRBJ2-1, with D possibly matching TRBD1 (8 bases). The CDR3 is 15 amino acids. The V gene lost 3 bases and the J gene lost 5 bases, with 15 bases spanning the gap. Germline assignment: CDR1 SGDLS and CDR2 YYNGEE. The CDR3 bases are TGTGCCAGCAGCGAACAGGGGGGGGGTGACAATGAGCAGTTCTTC. This sequence encodes CASSEQGGGDNEQFF.

The chain has TRBV5-4 and TRBJ1-1; D ambiguous. Germline CDR1 SGHNT, CDR2 YYREEE (reference sequence). This CDR3 region has 12 residues. Deletions cut 0 bases from V and 0 bases from J, with 0 bases between. In DNA form, the CDR3 reads TGTGCCAGCAGCTTGGTGAACACTGAAGCTTTCTTT. It codes for CASSLVNTEAFF.

The chain is built from TRBV29-1 and TRBJ2-5; 7 nucleotides agree with TRBD2. Germline V gene lookup returns CDR1 SQVTM and CDR2 ANQGSEA. After removal of 7 bases from V and 4 bases from J, the junction contained 6 bases not matched to a gene. The CDR3 runs 12 residues. CDR3 DNA: TGCAGCGCCCATACGGGGGGAGAGACCCAGTACTTC. Its translation is CSAHTGGETQYF.

V and J are TRBV2 and TRBJ1-2; no reliable D call. The CDR3 spans 11 residues. Looked up from germline, CDR1 is SNHLY and CDR2 is FYNNEI. V was pared by 4 bases and J by 7 bases, with 7 bases between. DNA of the CDR3: TGTGCCAGCAGTGTTTTGTTTGGCTACACCTTC. It encodes CASSVLFGYTF. Variable domain in full (rest from reference TRBV2 and TRBJ1-2): EPEVTQTPSHQVTQMGQEVILRCVPISNHLYFYWYRQILGQKVEFLVSFYNNEISEKSEIFDDQFSVERPDGSNFTLKIRSTKLEDSAMYFCASSVLFGYTFGSGTRLTVV.